Listed here are 12 T cell receptor beta chains from one sample, sequenced in a study of blood T cell repertoires in COVID-19 (dated by TCRdb to 2020 to 2021). The library relied on the immunoSEQ multiplex PCR assay. TCRdb obtained this table from immuneACCESS and retained in-frame rearrangements with V and J assigned. These tables miss some clones; where compared with another copy, unresolved V genes account for less than half of the shortfall, and the remainder is unexplained. The sample table shows about 300,000 clones, and around 83% are seen once. Approximately 1.3% of the sample lies in the top ten. Sequenced sample: peripheral blood. These receptors were taken from a woman aged 45-60 years with acute or convalescent COVID-19.

The CDR3: CASSMPESSYNEQFF. The CDR3 DNA reads TGTGCCAGTAGTATGCCAGAAAGCTCCTACAATGAGCAGTTCTTC. V is TRBV19 and J is TRBJ2-1; D call uncertain. CDR1 is LNHDA, CDR2 SQIVND, per germline (reference sequence). The CDR3 has 15 residues. Trimming left V 3 bases short and J 0 bases short, with 9 bases between.

The V gene is TRBV5-1, the J gene TRBJ2-3, with 8 bases fitting TRBD1. Germline CDR1 and CDR2: SGHRS and YFSETQ. V gave up 4 bases and J gave up 0 bases; unmatched junction bases: 7. The CDR3 has 16 amino acids. The CDR3 region is CASSLKGQVSTDTQYF. The CDR3 nucleotides read TGCGCCAGCAGCCTAAAGGGACAGGTAAGCACAGATACGCAGTATTTT.

V usage is TRBV9 and J usage is TRBJ1-6; 9 nucleotides align to TRBD1. J was trimmed by 6 bases and V by 0 bases; bases with no gene match: 1. CDR1 and CDR2 (germline): SGDLS, YYNGEE. CDR3 size: 15 residues. The CDR3 DNA follows: TGTGCCAGCAGCGTAGGGGACAGGGCTAATTCACCCCTCCACTTT. As protein: CASSVGDRANSPLHF.

The chain has TRBV6-5 and TRBJ2-1; D might be TRBD1 (6 bases). The germline V gene has CDR1 MNHEY and CDR2 SVGAGI. The ends were cut back, 7 bases at V and 5 bases at J, with 18 bases in the middle. CDR3 length equals 15 residues. CDR3 in amino acids: CASNLQGDPHNEQFF. The CDR3 bases are TGTGCCAGCAACTTACAGGGAGATCCCCACAATGAGCAGTTCTTC.

The chain uses TRBV7-2 and TRBJ2-7; TRBD1 aligns across 7 bases. Losses at the gene ends were 2 bases for V and 3 bases for J; bases not matched to a gene: 7. Looked up from germline, CDR1 is SGHTA and CDR2 is FQGNSA. The length of the CDR3 is 15 residues. For the CDR3, the DNA is TGTGCCAGCAGCTTACTAACAGGGGAATTCTACGAGCAGTACTTC. It encodes CASSLLTGEFYEQYF.

This clone has a single count. The chain uses TRBV5-6 and TRBJ1-5, with unresolved D. The germline gives CDR1 SGHDT, CDR2 YYEEEE. CDR3 size: 15 residues. V was shortened by 5 bases and J by 0 bases, with 12 bases between the two germline ends. This CDR3 is CASSSKTYSNQPQHF. The CDR3 nucleotides are TGTGCCAGCAGTTCCAAAACTTATAGCAATCAGCCCCAGCATTTT.

V is TRBV6-1 and J is TRBJ2-1, with TRBD2 matching 7 bases. CDR1 is MNHNS and CDR2 is SASEGT in the germline V gene. The V gene end was trimmed by 4 bases and the J gene end by 3 bases; junction bases not matched to a gene: 9. This CDR3 comprises 16 residues. For the CDR3, the DNA is TGTGCCAGCAGTGTTACCGGGACTATATACTACAATGAGCAGTTCTTC. It encodes CASSVTGTIYYNEQFF.

This clone came up a few times. The V and J genes are TRBV5-1 and TRBJ2-1, with 10 bases aligning to TRBD2. The length of the CDR3 is 19 residues. The germline gives CDR1 SGHRS, CDR2 YFSETQ. J gave up 4 bases and V 4 bases, and 17 bases lay outside the gene matches. The CDR3 spells CASSRLGSGAGGIYNEQFF. DNA of the CDR3: TGCGCCAGCAGCCGCTTAGGGTCGGGAGCGGGAGGGATTTACAATGAGCAGTTCTTC. The whole variable domain, filled in from reference TRBV5-1 and TRBJ2-1, reads KAGVTQTPRYLIKTRGQQVTLSCSPISGHRSVSWYQQTPGQGLQFLFEYFSETQRNKGNFPGRFSGRQFSNSRSEMNVSTLELGDSALYLCASSRLGSGAGGIYNEQFFGPGTRLTVL.

The chain couples TRBV19 to TRBJ1-2; D is perhaps TRBD1 (6 bases). Germline V lookup: CDR1 LNHDA, CDR2 SQIVND (reference sequence). This CDR3 region has 14 residues. V lost 6 bases to trimming and J lost 2 bases, with 13 bases between them. Here the CDR3 reads CASRRRGINYGYTF. The CDR3 DNA follows: TGTGCCAGTAGGAGAAGGGGGATAAACTATGGCTACACCTTC.

The chain links TRBV6-2 or TRBV6-3 to TRBJ2-5; D is perhaps TRBD1 (5 bases). The CDR3 runs 14 residues. Trimming removed 5 bases at V and 4 bases at J, with 14 bases between. Germline V gives CDR1 MNHEY, CDR2 SVGEGT. CDR3 in amino acids: CASSDWAGRETQYF. DNA of the CDR3: TGTGCCAGCAGTGACTGGGCAGGGCGAGAGACCCAGTACTTC.

The gene calls are TRBV5-5 and TRBJ1-5, with D possibly TRBD1 on 5 matching bases. The CDR3 consists of 14 residues. CDR1 is SGHKS, CDR2 YYEKEE, per germline (reference sequence). The V end was cut by 3 bases, the J end by 3 bases, with 10 bases between. The CDR3 protein is CASSSPGINQPQHF. The CDR3 nucleotides read TGTGCCAGCAGCTCTCCAGGGATCAATCAGCCCCAGCATTTT.

The chain combines TRBV6-1 with TRBJ1-3; D remains ambiguous. This CDR3 region has 12 residues. CDR1 is MNHNS and CDR2 is SASEGT in the germline V gene. V lost 2 bases to trimming and J lost 4 bases, with 3 bases between them. The CDR3 loop is CASSEQGNTIYF. The CDR3 nucleotides are TGTGCCAGCAGTGAACAGGGAAACACCATATATTTT.